This T cell receptor (beta chain) was sequenced in a study of cytomegalovirus exposure and HLA in healthy donors. About the research overall: The same platform as the approximately 670 first-cohort repertoires was used for the 100 to 150 validation repertoires, a later analysis reported. General observations from the study: Among TCR sequences, most were rare, though some public TCRs appeared in many donors.

A remark on this clone: Antigen unknown.

Trimming stripped 6 bases from V and 7 bases from J, with 12 bases between. The CDR3 runs to 12 residues. Germline CDR1 and CDR2: SNHLY and FYNNEI. Only in-frame clones appear in the TCRdb table, and some are missing; sequencing was by immunoSEQ multiplex PCR. The sample consists of 250,000 to 300,000 clones, 90% of them appearing once. The TCR sequence derives from a woman aged 18-29 years in good health and CMV-seronegative. Sequencing was done on a sample of PBMCs. This sequence joins TRBV2 and TRBJ1-2; D uncertain. CDR3 nucleotides: TGTGCCAGCAGAAGGAGGGTAATTGGCTACACCTTC. This gives the protein CASRRRVIGYTF.